The clone carrying this T cell receptor beta chain was counted many times. Antigen unknown. V lost 1 base and J 5 bases, leaving 9 bases between the germline ends. Germline V gene sequence: CDR1 SGHTS, CDR2 YDEGEE. CDR3 length: 13 amino acids. The data derive from a study of T cells in Graves' hyperthyroidism and ophthalmopathy. Findings and limits, study-wide: In validation, the model predicted ophthalmopathy. These predictions came a median approximately six months before onset. In the blood, most expanded thyroid clonotypes above 0.001 appeared as well.

The sample of blood was obtained at first hyperthyroidism diagnosis (before any ophthalmopathy symptoms). Fresh peripheral blood, 8 to 10 ml, was the source of the PBMCs. The source material, RNA transcripts, was used to amplify TCR beta CDR3 regions. The HTBI primer set served for first-round RT-PCR of the TCR CDR3. TCRdb re-derived calls from the multiplex PCR reads in MiXCR, one entry per CDR3 protein. The sample has 150,000 to 200,000 distinct CDR3 sequences, over 8% seen once. The receptor was derived from a woman aged 18-29 years with Graves' hyperthyroidism that later progressed to Graves' ophthalmopathy. This rearrangement joins TRBV5-8 to TRBJ1-2; D is uncertain. The material sequenced was blood. CDR3 nucleotides: TGTGCCAGCAGCTTGTATGCCGGGTATGGCTACACCTTC. Amino acid sequence: CASSLYAGYGYTF.